A selection of T cell receptor beta chains follows, all from one sample in a study of regulatory T cells in long-lasting Graves disease. MiXCR, applied by TCRdb to the multiplex PCR reads, yields one record per CDR3 protein. Of approximately 400,000 distinct CDR3 sequences in the sample, about 16% were seen once. This sample also appeared in a second study, on T cells in Graves' hyperthyroidism and ophthalmopathy.

This material consisted of peripheral blood mononuclear cells (PBMCs), taken at new diagnosis, from a patient treated with antithyroid drugs. The receptors were gathered from a young woman with Graves disease. Both conserved end residues are part of each CDR3. Fields, in order: J gene, clone size, D gene, V gene, CDR3 DNA, CDR3 protein. The D gene is left open where the match is weak. Clone size is shown for a subset of rows, as once, few, many or a class of expanded clone.

TRBJ1-4,-,-,TRBV27,TGTGCCAGCAGGATAGACAGTTATAATGAAAAACTGTTTTTT,CASRIDSYNEKLFF
TRBJ2-5,many,-,TRBV20-1,TGCAGTGCTAGTCGCGGGCGCGGTGAGACCCAGTACTTC,CSASRGRGETQYF
TRBJ2-1,few,-,TRBV7-9,TGTGCCAGCAGCTTTGGGGACGGCTACAATGAGCAGTTCTTC,CASSFGDGYNEQFF
TRBJ2-7,-,-,TRBV12-3/TRBV12-4,TGTGCCAGCAGTGCAGGTTCCAGTGACGAGCAGTACTTC,CASSAGSSDEQYF
TRBJ2-1,few,-,TRBV2,TGTGCCAGTCGGGCCTCTCCTTCCTACAATGAGCAGTTCTTC,CASRASPSYNEQFF
TRBJ2-1,many,TRBD2,TRBV6-2/TRBV6-3,TGTGCCAGCAGCCCATCTAGCGGGAGAAACTACAATGAGCAGTTCTTC,CASSPSSGRNYNEQFF
TRBJ2-5,few,-,TRBV5-1,TGCGCCAGCAGCTTGGCTACCCAGCAAGAGACCCAGTACTTC,CASSLATQQETQYF
TRBJ2-2,many,-,TRBV11-1,TGTGCCAGCAGCTTAGGCCCGGGGATGATCGGGGAGCTGTTTTTT,CASSLGPGMIGELFF
TRBJ2-1,many,-,TRBV11-2,TGTGCCAGCAGCTTAGTAGGAAATGAGCAGTTCTTC,CASSLVGNEQFF
TRBJ2-7,many,TRBD2,TRBV27,TGTGCCAGCAGTTTCCTCCCTCCGGGACTAGCGGTGATCGAGCAGTACTTC,CASSFLPPGLAVIEQYF
TRBJ1-2,many,TRBD1,TRBV5-1,TGCGCCAGCAGCTTCGGTTCAGGGGGCAACTATGGCTACACCTTC,CASSFGSGGNYGYTF
TRBJ1-2,many,-,TRBV11-2,TGTGCCAGCAGCTCACGGCGGGCACCCGATGGCTACACCTTC,CASSSRRAPDGYTF
TRBJ2-5,many,-,TRBV18,TGTGCCAGCTCTCCTCCGGGACCAAAGGAGACCCAGTACTTC,CASSPPGPKETQYF
TRBJ2-2,-,TRBD2,TRBV7-6,TGTGCTAGCAGCTTAGCCCTCACTAGCGGGCAGAACACCGGGGAGCTGTTTTTT,CASSLALTSGQNTGELFF
TRBJ2-7,many,-,TRBV2,TGTGCCAGCAGCTTATCTTCTAGGGCCGAGCAGTACTTC,CASSLSSRAEQYF
TRBJ1-2,many,TRBD1,TRBV11-1,TGTGCCAGCAGCTTAGCGCCGGGACAGAACTATGGCTACACCTTC,CASSLAPGQNYGYTF
TRBJ2-7,-,-,TRBV30,TGTGCCTGGAAGGGCCCCTGGAGCTCCTACGAGCAGTACTTC,CAWKGPWSSYEQYF
TRBJ2-1,many,TRBD2,TRBV12-5,TGTGCTAGTGGTTCCGGACTAGCGGGAGGGGAACGGCAGTTCTTC,CASGSGLAGGERQFF
TRBJ2-1,many,-,TRBV12-3/TRBV12-4,TGTGCCAGCAGTTTATCGCGACAGCAGTTCTTC,CASSLSRQQFF
TRBJ2-7,many,TRBD2,TRBV5-1,TGCGCCAGCAGCTCCACTAGCGGAGGTCGGGGAGAGCAGTACTTC,CASSSTSGGRGEQYF
TRBJ2-3,many,-,TRBV2,TGTGCCAGCAGCAACCTCGGGGGAGCAAGGATATCGACAGATACGCAGTATTTT,CASSNLGGARISTDTQYF
TRBJ2-2,many,-,TRBV9,TGTGCCAGCAGCGTAGTGGAAGCCGGGGAGCTGTTTTTT,CASSVVEAGELFF
TRBJ1-2,few,TRBD1,TRBV6-1,TGTGCCAGCAGCAAGGGACAGGCAGGAGACTATGGCTACACCTTC,CASSKGQAGDYGYTF
TRBJ2-1,many,TRBD2,TRBV6-1,TGTGCCAGCGGGACTAGCGGGAGCCACAGCTACGAGCAGTTCTTC,CASGTSGSHSYEQFF
TRBJ2-3,-,-,TRBV11-2,TGTGCCAGCAGCTCCCCCCTAGGACACCACACAGATACGCAGTATTTT,CASSSPLGHHTDTQYF
TRBJ1-2,few,-,TRBV30,TGTGCCTGGAATGCTAACTATGGCTACACCTTC,CAWNANYGYTF
TRBJ1-4,many,TRBD1,TRBV20-1,TGCAGTGCTAGTTGGTTGGACAGGCTGGGTGAAAAACTGTTTTTT,CSASWLDRLGEKLFF
TRBJ2-3,many,-,TRBV29-1,TGCAGCGTTGAAGGTCCCGGGACGGCAAGCACAGATACGCAGTATTTT,CSVEGPGTASTDTQYF
TRBJ1-1,few,-,TRBV20-1,TGCAGTGCTAGAGAGGTTGGGACTGAAGCTTTCTTT,CSAREVGTEAFF
TRBJ1-2,many,-,TRBV6-1,TGTGCCAGCAGTCCCGGGACCAGGACGATTGGCTACACCTTC,CASSPGTRTIGYTF
TRBJ2-1,-,-,TRBV7-6,TGTGCCAGCAGCTCGTTTACCCCAGGGAGCGGTGAGCAGTTCTTC,CASSSFTPGSGEQFF
TRBJ2-7,-,-,TRBV11-2,TGTGCCAGCGCACTCGGGACACCCTACGAGCAGTACTTC,CASALGTPYEQYF
TRBJ2-4,-,TRBD1,TRBV2,TGTGCCAGCAGTGGGGACAGCCTAGCCAAAAACATTCAGTACTTC,CASSGDSLAKNIQYF
TRBJ1-1,many,TRBD1,TRBV2,TGTGCCAACCAGCTGACAGGGGGACCGATCACTGAAGCTTTCTTT,CANQLTGGPITEAFF
TRBJ2-3,-,-,TRBV12-3/TRBV12-4,TGTGCCAGCTTCTCCCCGGGAGCAGATACGCAGTATTTT,CASFSPGADTQYF
TRBJ2-1,many,TRBD1,TRBV7-3,TGTGCCAGCAGTCTGACAGGGGAACAGTTCTTC,CASSLTGEQFF
TRBJ2-3,-,-,TRBV12-3/TRBV12-4,TGTGCCGGCAGTTTAAGGGTGGCAGATACGCAGTATTTT,CAGSLRVADTQYF
TRBJ2-5,few,-,TRBV29-1,TGCAGCCCCCTCCTTTGGTCCCCAGAGGGGACCCAGTACTTC,CSPLLWSPEGTQYF
TRBJ1-2,once,-,TRBV29-1,TGCAGCGACCTACCCCGGGACACTTATGGCTACACCTTC,CSDLPRDTYGYTF
TRBJ1-1,-,TRBD1,TRBV5-1,TGCGCCAGCAGCTTGGCCCTGGGACAGGGGAACACTGAAGCTTTCTTT,CASSLALGQGNTEAFF
TRBJ2-5,many,-,TRBV20-1,TGCAGTGCTACCAGGAGGGATTCCCAAGAGACCCAGTACTTC,CSATRRDSQETQYF
TRBJ2-3,many,-,TRBV27,TGTGCCAGCGGTCCTTCGGGGATCGGGGTCAGCTCTGCGCCTGGATACACAGATACGCAGTATTTT,CASGPSGIGVSSAPGYTDTQYF
TRBJ1-2,few,TRBD1,TRBV19,TGTGCCAGTAGTAGGGACAGGGGAGGCTACACCTTC,CASSRDRGGYTF
TRBJ2-2,-,TRBD2,TRBV5-6,TGTGCCAGCAGAATGGGGGGGACTAGTGTCACCGGGGAGCTGTTTTTT,CASRMGGTSVTGELFF